These T cell receptor beta chains were read from a single sample in a study of blood T cell repertoires in COVID-19. Generated by immunoSEQ multiplex PCR, the TCRdb table keeps only in-frame clones and is missing some. The data contain 90,000 to 150,000 clones, 70% to 80% of them seen just once; the ten biggest clones take up 2.5%. Sequencing input: peripheral blood. These receptors were taken from a man in his fifties or sixties with acute or convalescent COVID-19. Each CDR3 is given with its conserved first and last residue. The order of the fields is J gene, clone size, V gene, D gene, CDR3 DNA, CDR3 protein. D genes are given only for firm matches. Clone size is given for some rows only: seen once, a few or many times, or a class if the clone is expanded.

TRBJ2-7 | - | TRBV29-1 | TRBD1 | TGCAGCGTTGAAGGACAGGGAATGTACGAGCAGTACTTC | CSVEGQGMYEQYF
TRBJ1-4 | - | TRBV7-8 | TRBD1 | TGTGCCAGCAGCTTCGGTACAGGGGCGAATGAAAAACTGTTTTTT | CASSFGTGANEKLFF
TRBJ2-7 | - | TRBV29-1 | - | TGCAGCGTCCAAGGGTACCAACGGGAGCACCCTTACGAGCAGTACTTC | CSVQGYQREHPYEQYF
TRBJ2-7 | - | TRBV19 | - | TGTGCCAGTAGTATGGGCCAGGCCTACGAGCAGTACTTC | CASSMGQAYEQYF
TRBJ2-5 | - | TRBV4-1 | TRBD2 | TGCGCCAGCAGCCAAGCCGCTAGCGGGAGGGATGAGACCCAGTACTTC | CASSQAASGRDETQYF
TRBJ1-1 | - | TRBV27 | - | TGTGCCAGCAGTTTAGGGAGGGGTCCCACTGAAGCTTTCTTT | CASSLGRGPTEAFF
TRBJ2-7 | - | TRBV6-6 | TRBD1 | TGTGCCAGCAGCCACAGGGGTACCGGGGAGCAGTACTTC | CASSHRGTGEQYF
TRBJ1-5 | - | TRBV2 | TRBD1 | TGTGCCAGCAGTGTTGACAGGGGGGTCGTCCCCCAGCATTTT | CASSVDRGVVPQHF
TRBJ2-6 | - | TRBV24-1 | - | TGTGCCACCAGTGAAACAGCTGGGGGGTCTGGGGCCAACGTCCTGACTTTC | CATSETAGGSGANVLTF
TRBJ1-1 | few | TRBV4-1 | - | TGCGCCAGCAGCCGGCCGACAGATACTGAAGCTTTCTTT | CASSRPTDTEAFF
TRBJ2-7 | - | TRBV29-1 | TRBD1 | TGCAGCGTTGAGGGGACAGGGGACGAGCAGTACTTC | CSVEGTGDEQYF
TRBJ2-7 | few | TRBV7-9 | TRBD1 | TGTGCCAGCAGCTTAGTGGGCGGACAGGGGGACGAGCAGTACTTC | CASSLVGGQGDEQYF
TRBJ1-2 | few | TRBV4-1 | - | TGCGCCGGAAACAGGGATGTGGCTACCGACTATGGCTACACCTTC | CAGNRDVATDYGYTF
TRBJ2-5 | once | TRBV7-6 | TRBD2 | TGTGCCAGCAGCTTTGGACTAGCAGGGGAGACCCAGTACTTC | CASSFGLAGETQYF
TRBJ2-5 | - | TRBV2 | TRBD2 | TGTGCCACCGATAGCGGGCAAGAGACCCAGTACTTC | CATDSGQETQYF
TRBJ2-7 | - | TRBV7-9 | - | TGTGCCAGCAGAAGTGGAGCAGCCGGGGATCCGTACTTC | CASRSGAAGDPYF
TRBJ2-3 | few | TRBV19 | TRBD1 | TGTGCCAGTAGTGTGGACCCCCAGGGGGCAGATACGCAGTATTTT | CASSVDPQGADTQYF
TRBJ2-5 | - | TRBV11-3 | - | TGTGCCAGCAGCTTAAGAGAATGGTCCCAAGAGACCCAGTACTTC | CASSLREWSQETQYF
TRBJ2-2 | - | TRBV25-1 | TRBD1 | TGTGCCAGCTGGACAGGGAAGACCGGGGAGCTGTTTTTT | CASWTGKTGELFF